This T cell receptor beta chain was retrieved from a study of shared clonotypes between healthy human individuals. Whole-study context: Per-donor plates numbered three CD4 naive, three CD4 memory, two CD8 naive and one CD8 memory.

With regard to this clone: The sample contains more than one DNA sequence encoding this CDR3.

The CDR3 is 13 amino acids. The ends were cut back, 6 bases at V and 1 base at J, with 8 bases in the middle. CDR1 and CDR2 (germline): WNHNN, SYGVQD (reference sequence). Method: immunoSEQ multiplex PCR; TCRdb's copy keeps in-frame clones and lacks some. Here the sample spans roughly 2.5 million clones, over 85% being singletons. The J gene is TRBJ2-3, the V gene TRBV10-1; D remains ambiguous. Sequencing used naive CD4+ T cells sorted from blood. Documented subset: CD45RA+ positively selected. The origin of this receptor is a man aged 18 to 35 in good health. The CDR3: CASSPSGTDTQYF. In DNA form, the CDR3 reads TGCGCCAGCAGCCCCTCAGGCACAGATACGCAGTATTTT.